The sequence of this TCR beta chain was determined in a study of follicular helper T cells after annual influenza vaccination. Overall study findings and caveats: ICOS-CD38- cTfh most often held earlier Day 7 ICOS+CD38+ clones. Productive TCRB sequences came from only about 10-23% of cells.

Time point of the sample: 2014-2015 season, 7 days after vaccination. Community-dwelling subjects without influenza vaccination in the prior 6 months were enrolled. Sorted cTfh were non-naive CD4+CXCR5+PD-1+, either ICOS+CD38+ or ICOS-CD38-. Profiling relied on immunoSEQ multiplex PCR, and the TCRdb table lists in-frame clones only, not all of them. This table holds about 16,000 clones, approximately 88% found once. Worth noting for this clone: Its antigen is currently unknown.

This TCR derives from an adult who received the influenza vaccine. The source material was CXCR5+ CD38- circulating T follicular helper cells from blood, sampled 7 days after influenza vaccination. Subset: circulating Tfh, non-naive CD4+CXCR5+PD-1+ (ICOS+CD38+ or ICOS-CD38-).

Here the CDR3 reads CASSTGERRSYTF. In DNA form, the CDR3 reads TGTGCCAGCAGCACTGGGGAGCGCAGGAGCTACACCTTC. The rearrangement joins TRBV5-4 to TRBJ1-2; D is undetermined. Germline CDR1 reads SGHNT; CDR2 reads YYREEE (reference sequence). V lost 4 bases, J lost 9 bases, and 16 bases lay in between. The CDR3 contains 13 residues.